Here is one T cell receptor (beta chain) with its context. Its specificity is unknown. The data derive from a study of shared clonotypes between healthy human individuals. There are 18 residues in the CDR3. CDR1 and CDR2 from the germline V gene are WSHSY and SAAADI. Trimming removed 3 bases at V and 2 bases at J, with 17 bases between. Study outcomes and limitations: Tissues were not sampled, only blood, and their repertoires likely differ.

Under the authors' procedure: ImmunoSEQ supplied junction-only sequences lacking quality scores, so filtering was different. TCRdb's copy holds only in-frame clones and misses some; the assay was immunoSEQ multiplex PCR. The V and J calls and clone size were taken over from that table, and D and trimming were inferred from the DNA. The sample has over a million clones, more than 95% seen once. The sequence was collected from a man aged 25 to 40 in good health. Sample: naive CD4+ T cells sorted from blood. Subset indicated: CD45RA+ positively selected. This chain connects TRBV10-2 to TRBJ2-6; the D gene is possibly TRBD1 (7 bases). The CDR3 sequence is CASSEFIGGGTGANVLTF. The CDR3 DNA is TGCGCCAGCAGTGAATTTATAGGAGGGGGCACTGGGGCCAACGTCCTGACTTTC.